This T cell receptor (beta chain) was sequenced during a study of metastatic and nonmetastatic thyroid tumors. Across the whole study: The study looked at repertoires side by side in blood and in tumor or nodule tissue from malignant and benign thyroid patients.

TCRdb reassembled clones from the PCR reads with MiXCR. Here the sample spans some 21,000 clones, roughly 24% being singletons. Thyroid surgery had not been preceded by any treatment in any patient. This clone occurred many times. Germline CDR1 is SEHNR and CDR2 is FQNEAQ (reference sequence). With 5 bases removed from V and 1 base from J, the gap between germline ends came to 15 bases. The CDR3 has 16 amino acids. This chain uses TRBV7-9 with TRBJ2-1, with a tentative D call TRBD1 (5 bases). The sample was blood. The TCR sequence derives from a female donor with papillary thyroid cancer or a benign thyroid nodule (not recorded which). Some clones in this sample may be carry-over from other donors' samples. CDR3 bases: TGTGCCAGCAGCCCACAGGACGGTAAGTCCTACAATGAGCAGTTCTTC. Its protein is CASSPQDGKSYNEQFF.